A selection of T cell receptor beta chains follows, all from one sample in a study of T cell responses to AZD1222 COVID-19 vaccine. The assay was immunoSEQ multiplex PCR, and TCRdb's table has in-frame clones only and misses some. The sample carries approximately 130,000 clones, roughly 93% recorded once. The sample consisted of peripheral blood, taken on day 0 of AZD1222 vaccination. Receptor source: an adult in good health. Both conserved end residues are part of each CDR3. The D gene is left open where the match is weak. Not every row has a clone size; where given, it reads once, few, many or a size class.

j_call: TRBJ1-2; d_call: TRBD1; clone_size: NA; v_call: TRBV18; cdr3_nt: TGTGCCAGCTCACCGGGACAGGGGGCGTATGGCTACACCTTC; cdr3_aa: CASSPGQGAYGYTF
j_call: TRBJ2-5; d_call: NA; clone_size: NA; v_call: TRBV20-1; cdr3_nt: TGCAGTGCTTCATTTCGAGAGACCCAGTACTTC; cdr3_aa: CSASFRETQYF
j_call: TRBJ2-7; d_call: TRBD1; clone_size: NA; v_call: TRBV28; cdr3_nt: TGTGCCAGCAGTAGAGGGGGGACAGGGATTTCCTACGAGCAGTACTTC; cdr3_aa: CASSRGGTGISYEQYF
j_call: TRBJ1-4; d_call: NA; clone_size: NA; v_call: TRBV7-9; cdr3_nt: TGTGCCAGCGGCCTCGGGACGGTTAATGAAAAACTGTTTTTT; cdr3_aa: CASGLGTVNEKLFF
j_call: TRBJ1-1; d_call: NA; clone_size: NA; v_call: TRBV5-4; cdr3_nt: TGTGCCAGCAGCTTGGGAGGAAGGGGGGCTGCAGGGAACACTGAAGCTTTCTTT; cdr3_aa: CASSLGGRGAAGNTEAFF
j_call: TRBJ1-5; d_call: NA; clone_size: NA; v_call: TRBV28; cdr3_nt: TGTGCCAGCGCCACTGAGAGGGGACTGCCCCAGCATTTT; cdr3_aa: CASATERGLPQHF
j_call: TRBJ2-3; d_call: TRBD1; clone_size: NA; v_call: TRBV3-1/TRBV3-2; cdr3_nt: TGTGCCAGCAGAAACAGGGGCGCGAACACAGATACGCAGTATTTT; cdr3_aa: CASRNRGANTDTQYF
j_call: TRBJ1-3; d_call: NA; clone_size: NA; v_call: TRBV9; cdr3_nt: TGTGCCAGCAGCGCGGGGGGAGTCGGAGGGACCATATATTTT; cdr3_aa: CASSAGGVGGTIYF
j_call: TRBJ1-1; d_call: NA; clone_size: NA; v_call: TRBV28; cdr3_nt: TGTGCCAGCAGTTTTGCTAACACTGAAGCTTTCTTT; cdr3_aa: CASSFANTEAFF
j_call: TRBJ1-3; d_call: NA; clone_size: NA; v_call: TRBV6-6; cdr3_nt: TGTGCCAGCAGTCGATACGGACGGCACTCTGGAAACACCATATATTTT; cdr3_aa: CASSRYGRHSGNTIYF
j_call: TRBJ1-1; d_call: NA; clone_size: NA; v_call: TRBV6-5; cdr3_nt: TGTGCCAGCAGTAGAGGTCAGGGAGCTTTCTTT; cdr3_aa: CASSRGQGAFF
j_call: TRBJ2-7; d_call: TRBD1; clone_size: once; v_call: TRBV19; cdr3_nt: TGTGCCAGTAGTACCACAGGGGGACCCTACGAGCAGTACTTC; cdr3_aa: CASSTTGGPYEQYF
j_call: TRBJ1-5; d_call: NA; clone_size: NA; v_call: TRBV24-1; cdr3_nt: TGTGCCACCAGTGATTCGGTCGCAGGACGACAGCCCCAGCATTTT; cdr3_aa: CATSDSVAGRQPQHF
j_call: TRBJ1-2; d_call: NA; clone_size: NA; v_call: TRBV6-1; cdr3_nt: TGTGCCAGCAGTGAAACCACGGGGCCCCCCTATGGCTACACCTTC; cdr3_aa: CASSETTGPPYGYTF
j_call: TRBJ2-7; d_call: NA; clone_size: NA; v_call: TRBV28; cdr3_nt: TGTGCCAGCAGTTTGGCAACCCGATCCTACGAGCAGTACTTC; cdr3_aa: CASSLATRSYEQYF
j_call: TRBJ1-1; d_call: TRBD1; clone_size: NA; v_call: TRBV6-5; cdr3_nt: TGTGCCAGCAGTTACATTGGGACAGCGTTGAACACTGAAGCTTTCTTT; cdr3_aa: CASSYIGTALNTEAFF
j_call: TRBJ2-5; d_call: TRBD2; clone_size: NA; v_call: TRBV9; cdr3_nt: TGTGCCAGCAGCGTAGGGGCTAGCGGGAGATCGGATCAAGAGACCCAGTACTTC; cdr3_aa: CASSVGASGRSDQETQYF
j_call: TRBJ2-3; d_call: NA; clone_size: NA; v_call: TRBV5-1; cdr3_nt: TGCGCCAGCAGCTTGGAAAGCGCCGCAGATACGCAGTATTTT; cdr3_aa: CASSLESAADTQYF
j_call: TRBJ1-1; d_call: TRBD1; clone_size: NA; v_call: TRBV19; cdr3_nt: TGTGCCAGTAGTGGGGAACAGGGGAGAACTGAAGCTTTCTTT; cdr3_aa: CASSGEQGRTEAFF
j_call: TRBJ1-6; d_call: NA; clone_size: NA; v_call: TRBV10-3; cdr3_nt: TGTGCCCCCTTCCACTCCCGGGGACCCCTCCACTTT; cdr3_aa: CAPFHSRGPLHF
j_call: TRBJ2-5; d_call: TRBD2; clone_size: NA; v_call: TRBV5-1; cdr3_nt: TGCGCCAGTGCGACTAGCGGCCAAGAGACCCAGTACTTC; cdr3_aa: CASATSGQETQYF
j_call: TRBJ1-3; d_call: NA; clone_size: NA; v_call: TRBV28; cdr3_nt: TGTGCCAGCAGTTTAGCAAGTTACGGAAACACCATATATTTT; cdr3_aa: CASSLASYGNTIYF
j_call: TRBJ2-3; d_call: NA; clone_size: NA; v_call: TRBV6-6; cdr3_nt: TGTGCCAGCAGTTACCTTGGAGGGGTAGATACGCAGTATTTT; cdr3_aa: CASSYLGGVDTQYF
j_call: TRBJ1-2; d_call: NA; clone_size: NA; v_call: TRBV14; cdr3_nt: TGTGCCAGCAGCCCCTCTAGCTATGGCTACACCTTC; cdr3_aa: CASSPSSYGYTF
j_call: TRBJ2-7; d_call: NA; clone_size: NA; v_call: TRBV7-8; cdr3_nt: TGTGCCAGCAGCCACACCGGACTCTACGAGCAGTACTTC; cdr3_aa: CASSHTGLYEQYF
j_call: TRBJ1-2; d_call: NA; clone_size: NA; v_call: TRBV27; cdr3_nt: TGTGCCAGCAGTTTTTGGGGGGGCGGGGGCTACACCTTC; cdr3_aa: CASSFWGGGGYTF
j_call: TRBJ2-1; d_call: NA; clone_size: NA; v_call: TRBV5-4; cdr3_nt: TGTGCCAGCAGCTTTCATTTAACTCCCGATTACAATGAGCAGTTCTTC; cdr3_aa: CASSFHLTPDYNEQFF
j_call: TRBJ2-3; d_call: TRBD2; clone_size: NA; v_call: TRBV4-3; cdr3_nt: TGCGCCAGCAGCCGAGATCTAGCGGGAGAGGGCACAGATACGCAGTATTTT; cdr3_aa: CASSRDLAGEGTDTQYF
j_call: TRBJ2-1; d_call: NA; clone_size: NA; v_call: TRBV24-1; cdr3_nt: TGTGCCACCAGTGATTTGACAGGAGGGGGCTCCTACAATGAGCAGTTCTTC; cdr3_aa: CATSDLTGGGSYNEQFF
j_call: TRBJ2-3; d_call: NA; clone_size: NA; v_call: TRBV5-4; cdr3_nt: TGTGCCAGCAGCTTCAAGCGAGGTGGAGATACGCAGTATTTT; cdr3_aa: CASSFKRGGDTQYF
j_call: TRBJ1-2; d_call: NA; clone_size: NA; v_call: TRBV10-3; cdr3_nt: TGTGCCATCAGTGAGTCGCCGGCCAGGGGACATAACTATGGCTACACCTTC; cdr3_aa: CAISESPARGHNYGYTF
j_call: TRBJ2-1; d_call: NA; clone_size: few; v_call: TRBV7-3; cdr3_nt: TGTGCCAGCAGCTCGGACCAGTCAAGGGGCTCCTACAATGAGCAGTTCTTC; cdr3_aa: CASSSDQSRGSYNEQFF
j_call: TRBJ2-5; d_call: NA; clone_size: few; v_call: TRBV7-2; cdr3_nt: TGTGCCAGCAGCTTAGCGATCGCAGGGAGAGGCCGCCAGACCCAGTACTTC; cdr3_aa: CASSLAIAGRGRQTQYF
j_call: TRBJ1-4; d_call: TRBD1; clone_size: NA; v_call: TRBV4-3; cdr3_nt: TGCGCCAGCAGCCCGGGACAGGGTGGCGAAAAACTGTTTTTT; cdr3_aa: CASSPGQGGEKLFF
j_call: TRBJ2-7; d_call: NA; clone_size: once; v_call: TRBV9; cdr3_nt: TGTGCCAGCAGCGTAGCCGGGAGCCCTTACGAGCAGTACTTC; cdr3_aa: CASSVAGSPYEQYF
j_call: TRBJ1-3; d_call: NA; clone_size: NA; v_call: TRBV7-8; cdr3_nt: TGTGCCAGCAGCTTAGAGTACAGCTACTCTGGAAACACCATATATTTT; cdr3_aa: CASSLEYSYSGNTIYF
j_call: TRBJ2-3; d_call: NA; clone_size: NA; v_call: TRBV9; cdr3_nt: TGTGCCAGCAGCGTCGGCAGGGTCAATACAGATACGCAGTATTTT; cdr3_aa: CASSVGRVNTDTQYF
j_call: TRBJ2-7; d_call: NA; clone_size: NA; v_call: TRBV28; cdr3_nt: TGTGCCAGCAGTCCCCGTAACTACGAGCAGTACTTC; cdr3_aa: CASSPRNYEQYF
j_call: TRBJ2-2; d_call: NA; clone_size: NA; v_call: TRBV7-3; cdr3_nt: TGTGCCAGCAGCTTAAGGGTGGCTAGCTCTACCGGGGAGCTGTTTTTT; cdr3_aa: CASSLRVASSTGELFF
j_call: TRBJ2-1; d_call: NA; clone_size: NA; v_call: TRBV6-4; cdr3_nt: TGTGCCAGCAGTGACCAGCGGTCATCCTACAATGAGCAGTTCTTC; cdr3_aa: CASSDQRSSYNEQFF